This T cell receptor beta chain derives from a study of blood T cells in healthy people across ages. In germline, CDR1 is LGHNA, CDR2 YNFKEQ. The germline V and J ends were trimmed by 0 bases and 9 bases, with 20 bases remaining between them. CDR3 length equals 16 residues. Study observations and caveats: Possibly, changes in expanded clonotypes were confounded because donor CMV status was unknown.

This clonotype showed up many times. Its target is unknown. For the second PCR, which ran for 7 to 11 cycles, a sample-barcoded 5' primer and a J-beta primer mix were used. CDR3-containing paired-end reads numbering at least 2.5 million came from each sample. TCRdb analysed the 5' RACE reads with MiXCR anew, one entry per CDR3 protein. The table records fewer than 1,000,000 distinct CDR3 sequences, 46% of them present only once. Researchers collected about 9.6 milliliters of peripheral blood from every single donor. The sample taken for sequencing was blood. The chain combines TRBV4-2 with TRBJ2-5; D is perhaps TRBD2 (5 bases). The origin of this receptor is an elderly man in good health. The CDR3 sequence is CASSQEVSSGVGSQYF. CDR3 sequence (DNA): TGTGCCAGCAGCCAAGAGGTTTCGAGCGGCGTGGGGTCCCAGTACTTC.